This TCR beta chain is drawn from a study of OX40 agonist ivuxolimab in advanced cancers. On the study more broadly: Intravenous ivuxolimab at 0.01 to 10 mg/kg was given to patients every 2 weeks. Study results and caveats: Low normalized T-cell clonal expansion was also seen in some nonresponders.

Germline V gives CDR1 SGHTS, CDR2 YDEGEE. Trimming removed 4 bases at V and 1 base at J, with 12 bases between. This CDR3 contains 14 residues. Turning to this clone: Its antigen is still unknown.

Sequencing used immunoSEQ multiplex PCR; TCRdb keeps in-frame clones, though not all of them. Of 95,000 to 100,000 clones in the sample, about 86% were seen once. This chain uses TRBV5-8 with TRBJ2-7; the D gene is possibly TRBD1 (6 bases). This specimen consisted of CD4+ or CD8+ T cells sorted from blood, obtained in a trial of the OX40 agonist ivuxolimab. This TCR was recovered from an adult with an advanced solid tumor such as melanoma, head and neck, liver or kidney cancer. CDR3 region: CASSGNRDSYEQYF. In DNA form, the CDR3 reads TGTGCCAGCAGCGGGAACAGGGATTCCTACGAGCAGTACTTC.